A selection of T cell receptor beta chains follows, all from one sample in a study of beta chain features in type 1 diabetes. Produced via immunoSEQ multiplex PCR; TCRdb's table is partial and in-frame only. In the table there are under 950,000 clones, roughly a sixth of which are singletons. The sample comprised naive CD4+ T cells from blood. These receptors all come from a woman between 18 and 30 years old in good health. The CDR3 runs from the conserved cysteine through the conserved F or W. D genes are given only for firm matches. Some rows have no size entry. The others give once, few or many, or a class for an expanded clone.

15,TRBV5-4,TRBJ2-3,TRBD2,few,TGTGCCAGCAGCCTCGGGGGGACGAGCACAGATACGCAGTATTTT,CASSLGGTSTDTQYF
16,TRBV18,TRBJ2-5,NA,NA,TGTGCCAGCTCACCACCTACAGGCACGGTTACGGAGACCCAGTACTTC,CASSPPTGTVTETQYF
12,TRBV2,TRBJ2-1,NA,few,TGTGCCAGCAGTGACAAGGTACCGAGCCGGTTCTTC,CASSDKVPSRFF
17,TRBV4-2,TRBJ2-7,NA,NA,TGTGCCAGCAGCCGGGGGACCCCTGGTCTTGTCTCCTACGAGCAGTACTTC,CASSRGTPGLVSYEQYF
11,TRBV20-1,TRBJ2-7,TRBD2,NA,TGCAGTGCTGGGACTAAGAACGAGCAGTACTTC,CSAGTKNEQYF
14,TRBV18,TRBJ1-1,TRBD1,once,TGTGCCAGCTCACCACTAACAGGGGACACTGAAGCTTTCTTT,CASSPLTGDTEAFF
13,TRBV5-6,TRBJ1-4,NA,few,TGTGCCAGCAGCTTGCTCCGGAATGAAAAACTGTTTTTT,CASSLLRNEKLFF
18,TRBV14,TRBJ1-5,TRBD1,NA,TGTGCCAGCAGCAAGAACCCCGACAGGGATAGCTGCAATCAGCCCCAGCATTTT,CASSKNPDRDSCNQPQHF
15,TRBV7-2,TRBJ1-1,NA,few,TGTGCCAGCAGCTTCGTGTCAGGTCCCGGCACTGAAGCTTTCTTT,CASSFVSGPGTEAFF
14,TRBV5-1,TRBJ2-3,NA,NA,TGCGCCAGCAGCTTAGGACAAGGCAGAGATACGCAGTATTTT,CASSLGQGRDTQYF
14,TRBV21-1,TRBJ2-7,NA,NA,TGTGCCAGCTCAGACCGGGACAGTTCCTACGAGCAGTACTTC,CASSDRDSSYEQYF
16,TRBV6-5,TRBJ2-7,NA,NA,TGTGCCAGCAGTTACTCGGGTAGCTGGAGCTCCTACGAGCAGTACTTC,CASSYSGSWSSYEQYF
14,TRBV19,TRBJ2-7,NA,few,TGTGCCAGTAAGGATAGGACAAGTTCCTACGAGCAGTACTTC,CASKDRTSSYEQYF
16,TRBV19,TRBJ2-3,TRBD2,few,TGTGCCAGTAGTACTGGAGCGGGAGACGGGACAGATACGCAGTATTTT,CASSTGAGDGTDTQYF
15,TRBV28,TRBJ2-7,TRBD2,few,TGTGCCAGCGGACTAGCGGGAGGGGGGACTAGGGAGCAGTACTTC,CASGLAGGGTREQYF
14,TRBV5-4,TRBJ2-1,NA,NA,TGTGCCAGCAGCTTAAGACATGGCCACAATGAGCAGTTCTTC,CASSLRHGHNEQFF
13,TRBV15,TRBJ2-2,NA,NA,TGTGCCACCGGGCTAGCTTCCGGCGGGGAGCTGTTTTTT,CATGLASGGELFF
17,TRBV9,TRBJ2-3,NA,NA,TGTGCCAGCAGCGTAGAGGTCGGGCAGACTGGGCCAGATACGCAGTATTTT,CASSVEVGQTGPDTQYF
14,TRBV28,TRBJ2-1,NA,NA,TGTGCCAGCAGTTTCCCTCCGACGTCCGAGGAGCAGTTCTTC,CASSFPPTSEEQFF
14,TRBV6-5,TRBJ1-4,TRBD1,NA,TGTGCCAGCAGCCCCGGGACAGCCTCTGAAAAACTGTTTTTT,CASSPGTASEKLFF
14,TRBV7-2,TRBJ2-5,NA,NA,TGTGCCAGCAGCTTCACCGGGGGCCAAGAGACCCAGTACTTC,CASSFTGGQETQYF
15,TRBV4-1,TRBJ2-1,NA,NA,TGCGCCAGCAGCCAAGTCGGGCAGGGCTTCAATGAGCAGTTCTTC,CASSQVGQGFNEQFF
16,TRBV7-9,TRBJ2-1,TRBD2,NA,TGTGCCAGCGGCAAGGGGGGAACTAGCGGGAGCAATGAGCAGTTCTTC,CASGKGGTSGSNEQFF
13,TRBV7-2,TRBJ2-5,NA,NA,TGTGCCAGCAGCATACGGGTAGTCGGGACCCAGTACTTC,CASSIRVVGTQYF
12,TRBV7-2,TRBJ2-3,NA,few,TGTGCCAGCAGCTTAGTCGGGGATACGCAGTATTTT,CASSLVGDTQYF
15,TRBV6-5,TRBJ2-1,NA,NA,TGTGCCGTCACCAACAGGGGGAGGGCCACCAATGAGCAGTTCTTC,CAVTNRGRATNEQFF
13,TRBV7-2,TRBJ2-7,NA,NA,TGTGCCAGCAGCTTATCCGTCGGCTACGAGCAGTACTTC,CASSLSVGYEQYF
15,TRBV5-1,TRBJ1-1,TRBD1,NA,TGCGCCAGCAGCTTGTTCGGACAGGAGGTCACTGAAGCTTTCTTT,CASSLFGQEVTEAFF
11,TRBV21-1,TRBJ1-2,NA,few,TGTGCCAGCAGCATCAGGGATGGCTACACCTTC,CASSIRDGYTF
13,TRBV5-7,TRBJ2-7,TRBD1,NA,TGTGCCAGCAGCTTGGACAGGGGCAACGAGCAGTACTTC,CASSLDRGNEQYF
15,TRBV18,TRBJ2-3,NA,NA,TGTGCCAGCTCACCACGCGGGGCCGGCACAGATACGCAGTATTTT,CASSPRGAGTDTQYF
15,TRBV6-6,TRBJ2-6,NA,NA,TGTGCCAGCAAGATAGTGAGCTCTGGGGCCAACGTCCTGACTTTC,CASKIVSSGANVLTF
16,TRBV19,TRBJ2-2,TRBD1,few,TGTGCCAGTTCGCCAATTGGACAGGCCTCCACCGGGGAGCTGTTTTTT,CASSPIGQASTGELFF
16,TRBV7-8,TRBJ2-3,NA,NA,TGTGCCAGCAGCTTAGGCTACCGCCGGGGCACAGATACGCAGTATTTT,CASSLGYRRGTDTQYF
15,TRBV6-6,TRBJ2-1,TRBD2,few,TGTGCCAGCAGCTCGACTAGCGGGGGAAACAATGAGCAGTTCTTC,CASSSTSGGNNEQFF
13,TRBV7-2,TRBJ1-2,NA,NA,TGTGCCAGCAGCTTATCCAGGGAGGATGGCTACACCTTC,CASSLSREDGYTF
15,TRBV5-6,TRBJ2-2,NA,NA,TGTGCCAGCAGCTTGGGGCTAGCGATGACCGGGGAGCTGTTTTTT,CASSLGLAMTGELFF
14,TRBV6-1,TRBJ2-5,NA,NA,TGTGCCAGCAGTGAAGGACACGAGAGAGAGACCCAGTACTTC,CASSEGHERETQYF
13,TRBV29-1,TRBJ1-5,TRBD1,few,TGCAGCGTTGCCGGGACAGAGGGGCAGCCCCAGCATTTT,CSVAGTEGQPQHF
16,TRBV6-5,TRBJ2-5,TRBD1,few,TGTGCCAGCAGTTACGGGACAGGGGGTAATCGGGAGACCCAGTACTTC,CASSYGTGGNRETQYF
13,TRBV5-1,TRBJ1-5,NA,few,TGCGCCAGCAGCGTGTTTGGGGATCAGCCCCAGCATTTT,CASSVFGDQPQHF
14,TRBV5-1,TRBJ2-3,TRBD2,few,TGCGCCAGCAGCTTGGTGGCGGGAGGGGATACGCAGTATTTT,CASSLVAGGDTQYF
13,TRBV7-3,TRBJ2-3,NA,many,TGTGCCAGCAGCTTATCTCCCACAGATACGCAGTATTTT,CASSLSPTDTQYF
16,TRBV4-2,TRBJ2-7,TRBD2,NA,TGTGCCAGCAGCCAACTAACTAGCGGGAGAGGGGGCGAGCAGTACTTC,CASSQLTSGRGGEQYF
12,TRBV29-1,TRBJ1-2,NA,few,TGCAGCGTTTACGGGAACTCCTATGGCTACACCTTC,CSVYGNSYGYTF
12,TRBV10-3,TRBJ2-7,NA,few,TGTGCCATCAGGGACGCAGCCTACGAGCAGTACTTC,CAIRDAAYEQYF
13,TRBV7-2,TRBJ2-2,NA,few,TGTGCCAGCAGCTTCCATCTTGGCGGGGAGCTGTTTTTT,CASSFHLGGELFF
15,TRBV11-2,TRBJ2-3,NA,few,TGTGCCAGCAGCCCACTATGGTCTAGCACAGATACGCAGTATTTT,CASSPLWSSTDTQYF
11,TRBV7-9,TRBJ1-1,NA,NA,TGTGCCAGCAGCGGACACGTAGAAGCTTTCTTT,CASSGHVEAFF
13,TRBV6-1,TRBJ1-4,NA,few,TGTGCCAGCAGTGAAGCGCTATCATTGCAGGAAGGTTTT,CASSEALSLQEGF
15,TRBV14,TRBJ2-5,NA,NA,TGTGCCAGCAGCAGGGACATGCTAAAGGGCGAGACCCAGTACTTC,CASSRDMLKGETQYF
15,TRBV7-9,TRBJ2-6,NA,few,TGTGCCAGCAGCTTAGTCGGTTCTGGGGCCAACGTCCTGACTTTC,CASSLVGSGANVLTF
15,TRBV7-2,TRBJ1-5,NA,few,TGTGCCAGCAGCTTGGTTCAGGGAAGCAATCAGCCCCAGCATTTT,CASSLVQGSNQPQHF
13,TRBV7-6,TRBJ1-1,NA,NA,TGTGCCAGCAGCACACAGGAGAACACTGAAGCTTTCTTT,CASSTQENTEAFF
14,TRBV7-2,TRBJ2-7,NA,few,TGTGCCAGCAGCTTCTCTGGTGGGGCCTACGAGCAGTACTTC,CASSFSGGAYEQYF
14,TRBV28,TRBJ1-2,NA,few,TGTGCCAGCAGTTTACAGGGTGGTACTAATGGCTACACCTTC,CASSLQGGTNGYTF
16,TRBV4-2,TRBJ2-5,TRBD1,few,TGTGCCAGCAGCCAAGACAGGCAGGGGGTCTCGGAGACCCAGTACTTC,CASSQDRQGVSETQYF
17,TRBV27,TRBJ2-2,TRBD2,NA,TGTGCCAGCAGTCGCATACGACTAGCGGCGAACACCGGGGAGCTGTTTTTT,CASSRIRLAANTGELFF
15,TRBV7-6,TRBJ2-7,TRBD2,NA,TGTGCCAGCAGGGTAGGACTAGCGGGAGCCTACGAGCAGTACTTC,CASRVGLAGAYEQYF
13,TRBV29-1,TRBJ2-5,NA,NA,TGCAGCGTTGGCTCCGGGATTCAAGAGACCCAGTACTTC,CSVGSGIQETQYF